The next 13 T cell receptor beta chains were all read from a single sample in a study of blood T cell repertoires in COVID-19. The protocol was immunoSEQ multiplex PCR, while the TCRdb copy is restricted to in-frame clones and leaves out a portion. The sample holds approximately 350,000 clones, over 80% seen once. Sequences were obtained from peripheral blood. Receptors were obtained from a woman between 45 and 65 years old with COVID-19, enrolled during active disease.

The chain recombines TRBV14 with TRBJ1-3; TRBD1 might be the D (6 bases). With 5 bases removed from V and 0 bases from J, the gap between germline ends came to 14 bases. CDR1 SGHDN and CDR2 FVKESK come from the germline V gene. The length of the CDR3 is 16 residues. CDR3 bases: TGTGCCAGCAGCTCCCACAGGGCCGTCTCTGGAAACACCATATATTTT. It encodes CASSSHRAVSGNTIYF.

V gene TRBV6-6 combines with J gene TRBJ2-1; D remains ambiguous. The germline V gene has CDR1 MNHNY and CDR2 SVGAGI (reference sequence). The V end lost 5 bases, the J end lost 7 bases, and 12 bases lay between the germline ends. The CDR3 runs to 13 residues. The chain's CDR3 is CASSPRPVNEQFF. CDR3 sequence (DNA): TGTGCCAGCAGTCCTAGACCGGTTAATGAGCAGTTCTTC.

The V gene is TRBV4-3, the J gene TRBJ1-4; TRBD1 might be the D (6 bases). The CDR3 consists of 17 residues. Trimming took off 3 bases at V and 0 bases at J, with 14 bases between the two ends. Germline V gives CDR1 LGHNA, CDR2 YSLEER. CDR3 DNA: TGCGCCAGCAGCCAGAGTGCAGGGGCCCCAACTAATGAAAAACTGTTTTTT. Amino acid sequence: CASSQSAGAPTNEKLFF.

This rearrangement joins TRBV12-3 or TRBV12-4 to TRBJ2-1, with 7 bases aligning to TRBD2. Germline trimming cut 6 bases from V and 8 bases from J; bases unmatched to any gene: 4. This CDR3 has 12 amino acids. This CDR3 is CASSPGGDEQFF. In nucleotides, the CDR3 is TGTGCCAGCAGCCCTGGGGGGGATGAGCAGTTCTTC.

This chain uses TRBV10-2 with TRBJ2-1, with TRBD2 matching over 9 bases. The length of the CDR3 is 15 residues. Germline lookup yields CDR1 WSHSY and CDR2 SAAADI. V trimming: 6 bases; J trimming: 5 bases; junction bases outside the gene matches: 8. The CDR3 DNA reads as TGCGCCAGCAGGGATTACATAGCGGGAGACAATGAGCAGTTCTTC. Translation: CASRDYIAGDNEQFF.

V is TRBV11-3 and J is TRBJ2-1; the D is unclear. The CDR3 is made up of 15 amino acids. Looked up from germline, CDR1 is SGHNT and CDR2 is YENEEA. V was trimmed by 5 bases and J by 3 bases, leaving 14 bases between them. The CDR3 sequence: CASSPTGSVYNEQFF. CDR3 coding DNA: TGTGCCAGCAGCCCGACCGGCAGCGTCTACAATGAGCAGTTCTTC.

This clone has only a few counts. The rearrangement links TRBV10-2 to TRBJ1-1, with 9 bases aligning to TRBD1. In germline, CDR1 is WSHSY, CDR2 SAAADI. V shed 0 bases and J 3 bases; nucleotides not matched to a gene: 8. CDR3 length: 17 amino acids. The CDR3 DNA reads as TGCGCCAGCAGTGAGTCGGTATACCGGACAGGGGACACTGAAGCTTTCTTT. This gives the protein CASSESVYRTGDTEAFF.

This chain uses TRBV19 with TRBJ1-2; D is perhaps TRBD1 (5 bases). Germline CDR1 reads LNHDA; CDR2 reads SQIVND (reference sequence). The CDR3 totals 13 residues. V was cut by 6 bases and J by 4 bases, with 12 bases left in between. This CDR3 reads CASRTWTPYGYTF. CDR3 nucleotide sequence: TGTGCCAGTAGGACTTGGACACCCTATGGCTACACCTTC. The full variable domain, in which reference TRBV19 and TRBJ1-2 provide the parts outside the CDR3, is DGGITQSPKYLFRKEGQNVTLSCEQNLNHDAMYWYRQDPGQGLRLIYYSQIVNDFQKGDIAEGYSVSREKKESFPLTVTSAQKNPTAFYLCASRTWTPYGYTFGSGTRLTVV.

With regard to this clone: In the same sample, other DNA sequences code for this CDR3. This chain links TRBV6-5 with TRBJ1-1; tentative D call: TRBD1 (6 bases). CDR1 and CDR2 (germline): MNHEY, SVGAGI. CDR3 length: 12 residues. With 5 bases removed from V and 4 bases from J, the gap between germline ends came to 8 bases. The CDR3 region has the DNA TGTGCCAGCAGTCTCAGGGGCACTGAAGCTTTCTTT. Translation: CASSLRGTEAFF.

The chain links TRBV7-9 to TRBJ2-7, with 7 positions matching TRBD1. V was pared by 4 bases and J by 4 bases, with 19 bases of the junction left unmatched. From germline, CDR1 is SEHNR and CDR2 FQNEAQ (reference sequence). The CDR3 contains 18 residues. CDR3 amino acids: CASSSNYPGTASSYEQYF. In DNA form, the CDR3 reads TGTGCCAGCAGCTCTAACTACCCTGGGACAGCCTCCTCTTACGAGCAGTACTTC.

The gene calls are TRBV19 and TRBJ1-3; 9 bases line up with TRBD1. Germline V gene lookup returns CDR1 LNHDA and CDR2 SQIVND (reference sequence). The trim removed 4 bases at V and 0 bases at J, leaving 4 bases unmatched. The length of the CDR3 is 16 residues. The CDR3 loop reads CASSRDRASSGNTIYF. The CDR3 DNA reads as TGTGCCAGTAGTAGGGACAGGGCGAGCTCTGGAAACACCATATATTTT.

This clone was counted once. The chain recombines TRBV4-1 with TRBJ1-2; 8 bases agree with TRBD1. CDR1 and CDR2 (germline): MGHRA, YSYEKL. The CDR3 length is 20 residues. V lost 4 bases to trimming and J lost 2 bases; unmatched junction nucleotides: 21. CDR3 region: CASSLKSLTPDREKNYGYTF. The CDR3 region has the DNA TGCGCCAGCAGCCTAAAGTCCCTAACTCCGGACAGGGAAAAAAACTATGGCTACACCTTC.

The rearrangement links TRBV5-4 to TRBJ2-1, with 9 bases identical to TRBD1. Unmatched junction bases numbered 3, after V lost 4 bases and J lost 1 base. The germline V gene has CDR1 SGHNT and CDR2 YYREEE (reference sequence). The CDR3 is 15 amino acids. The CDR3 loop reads CASSRDRASYNEQFF. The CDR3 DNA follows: TGTGCCAGCAGCCGGGACAGGGCTTCCTACAATGAGCAGTTCTTC. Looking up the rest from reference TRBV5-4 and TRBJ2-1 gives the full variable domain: ETGVTQSPTHLIKTRGQQVTLRCSSQSGHNTVSWYQQALGQGPQFIFQYYREEENGRGNFPPRFSGLQFPNYSSELNVNALELDDSALYLCASSRDRASYNEQFFGPGTRLTVL.